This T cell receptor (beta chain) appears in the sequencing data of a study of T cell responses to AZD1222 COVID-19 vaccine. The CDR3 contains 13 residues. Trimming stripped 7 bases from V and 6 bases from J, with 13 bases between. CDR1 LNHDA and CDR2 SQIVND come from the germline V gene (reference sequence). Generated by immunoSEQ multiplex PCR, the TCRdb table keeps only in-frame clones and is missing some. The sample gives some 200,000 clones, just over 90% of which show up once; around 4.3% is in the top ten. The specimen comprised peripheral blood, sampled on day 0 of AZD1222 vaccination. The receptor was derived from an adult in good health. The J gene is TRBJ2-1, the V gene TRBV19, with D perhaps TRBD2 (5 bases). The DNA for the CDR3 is TGTGCCAGTACCGAGGGAATTGGCAATGAGCAGTTCTTC. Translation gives CASTEGIGNEQFF.